The 31 T cell receptor beta chains listed next were all sequenced from one sample in a study of blood T cell repertoires in COVID-19. This table comes from immunoSEQ multiplex PCR, and its TCRdb copy is limited to in-frame clones, with some not included. The sample lists about 70,000 clones; approximately 89% were seen once. Sequencing was carried out using peripheral blood. The receptor set was obtained from a middle-aged man with active COVID-19.

J is TRBJ2-1 and V is TRBV7-9, with 7 bases aligning to TRBD1. The CDR3 is 19 residues long. J gave up 3 bases and V 1 base, and 15 bases lay outside the gene matches. Germline V lookup: CDR1 SEHNR, CDR2 FQNEAQ (reference sequence). The CDR3 nucleotides read TGTGCCAGCAGCTTAGATTATTGGGGTGAGGCAGGGGGCTACAATGAGCAGTTCTTC. Its protein product is CASSLDYWGEAGGYNEQFF.

This chain connects TRBV30 to TRBJ1-6; D unclear. V lost 0 bases and J lost 8, with 14 bases in between. The CDR3 is 15 amino acids. Germline CDR1 is GTSNPN and CDR2 is SVGIG (reference sequence). This CDR3 reads CAWSVSAGFDSPLHF. In DNA form, the CDR3 reads TGTGCCTGGAGTGTAAGTGCCGGGTTCGATTCACCCCTCCACTTT.

The genes are TRBV5-1 and TRBJ2-7, with 11 bases identical to TRBD2. Germline CDR1 and CDR2: SGHRS and YFSETQ. J gave up 2 bases and V 3 bases, and 7 bases lay outside the gene matches. CDR3 length: 16 amino acids. In nucleotides, the CDR3 is TGCGCCAGCAGCTACCTAGCGGGGGGCCGCCCCTACGAGCAGTACTTC. This sequence encodes CASSYLAGGRPYEQYF.

The V gene is TRBV3-1 (or the pseudogene TRBV3-2), the J gene TRBJ2-1; 14 bases map to TRBD2. The germline gives CDR1 LGHDT, CDR2 YNNKEL (reference sequence). The V segment lost 5 bases and the J segment 3 bases; nucleotides outside the gene matches: 12. The CDR3 extends over 19 amino acids. CDR3: CASSADGLAGGRNYNEQFF. CDR3 bases: TGTGCCAGCAGCGCCGATGGACTAGCGGGGGGCCGGAACTACAATGAGCAGTTCTTC.

This clone was detected a few times. The V call is TRBV12-3 or TRBV12-4, the J call TRBJ1-6; D unclear. V lost 5 bases to trimming and J lost 14 bases, with 13 bases between them. The CDR3 has 12 amino acids. The CDR3 nucleotides read TGTGCCAGCAGTAGAAGTGAGCGAGCCCTCCACTTT. It yields the protein CASSRSERALHF.

The chain links TRBV29-1 to TRBJ1-1; D ambiguous. The V and J ends lost 4 bases and 1 base respectively, with 13 bases between them. Germline CDR1 is SQVTM and CDR2 is ANQGSEA. The CDR3 covers 14 residues. The CDR3 sequence is CSVVGGSANTEAFF. DNA for the CDR3: TGCAGCGTTGTCGGAGGGTCGGCGAACACTGAAGCTTTCTTT.

V gene TRBV6-2 or TRBV6-3 combines with J gene TRBJ2-1, with D perhaps TRBD1 (5 bases). The germline V gene encodes CDR1 MNHEY and CDR2 SVGEGT. CDR3 length equals 16 residues. Deletions cut 5 bases from V and 8 bases from J, with 22 bases between. CDR3 loop: CASSRFGHRNRDEQFF. The CDR3 region has the DNA TGTGCCAGCAGTCGCTTTGGACACAGGAATAGGGATGAGCAGTTCTTC.

This chain uses TRBV10-1 with TRBJ2-2; 12 nucleotides agree with TRBD2. This CDR3 is 15 amino acids long. Germline-derived CDR1 and CDR2 are WNHNN and SYGVQD (reference sequence). The J segment lost 4 bases and the V segment lost 3 bases, leaving 0 bases of the junction unmatched. The CDR3 DNA reads as TGCGCCAGCAGTGAACTAGCGGGGGGCACCGGGGAGCTGTTTTTT. This encodes CASSELAGGTGELFF.

This clone was recorded a few times. V usage is TRBV7-9 and J usage is TRBJ2-7; tentative D call: TRBD2 (6 bases). The ends were cut back, 7 bases at V and 4 bases at J, with 20 bases in the middle. Per germline, CDR1 SEHNR and CDR2 FQNEAQ (reference sequence). The CDR3 is 15 amino acids. This chain's CDR3 is CASTQGGGGKYEQYF. The CDR3, as DNA: TGTGCCAGCACCCAAGGAGGTGGGGGGAAATACGAGCAGTACTTC.

The genes are TRBV5-4 and TRBJ1-2; no clear D gene. CDR3 length equals 11 residues. Germline assignment: CDR1 SGHNT and CDR2 YYREEE (reference sequence). V was trimmed by 0 bases and J by 10 bases, leaving 7 bases between them. The CDR3 loop is CASSLDQDYTF. The CDR3 nucleotides read TGTGCCAGCAGCTTGGATCAGGACTACACCTTC.

The V gene is TRBV6-5, the J gene TRBJ1-1, with 9 bases fitting TRBD1. The germline gives CDR1 MNHEY, CDR2 SVGAGI. The CDR3 contains 15 residues. V lost 5 bases to trimming and J lost 5 bases; unmatched junction nucleotides: 9. DNA of the CDR3: TGTGCCAGCAGTAAACCCGGACAGGGGTGGACTGAAGCTTTCTTT. It translates to CASSKPGQGWTEAFF.

J is TRBJ1-4 and V is TRBV19; D is uncertain. This CDR3 is built from 16 residues. From germline, CDR1 is LNHDA and CDR2 SQIVND (reference sequence). The V and J ends lost 3 bases and 0 bases respectively, with 11 bases between them. The chain's CDR3 is CASSISSRATNEKLFF. The CDR3 nucleotides are TGTGCCAGTAGTATCTCGAGTAGAGCAACTAATGAAAAACTGTTTTTT. The full variable domain, completed using reference TRBV19 and TRBJ1-4, is DGGITQSPKYLFRKEGQNVTLSCEQNLNHDAMYWYRQDPGQGLRLIYYSQIVNDFQKGDIAEGYSVSREKKESFPLTVTSAQKNPTAFYLCASSISSRATNEKLFFGSGTQLSVL.

The V and J genes are TRBV5-1 and TRBJ1-3, with TRBD1 as a possible D gene (5 bases). This CDR3 comprises 14 residues. Trimming took off 4 bases at V and 0 bases at J, with 8 bases between the two ends. Germline CDR1 is SGHRS and CDR2 is YFSETQ. The CDR3 is CASSQGLSGNTIYF. The CDR3 nucleotides are TGCGCCAGCAGCCAGGGCCTCTCTGGAAACACCATATATTTT.

This chain joins TRBV3-1 (or the pseudogene TRBV3-2) and TRBJ1-6; 10 bases line up with TRBD1. Trimming took 5 bases from V and 8 from J; bases not matched to a gene: 6. The CDR3 has 15 amino acids. Germline-derived CDR1 and CDR2 are LGHDT and YNNKEL (reference sequence). In DNA, the CDR3 is TGTGCCAGCAGCGACAGGGGGCGCAGCGATTCACCCCTCCACTTT. It translates to CASSDRGRSDSPLHF.

The chain recombines TRBV4-3 with TRBJ1-1, with 7 bases aligning to TRBD1. Germline values: CDR1 LGHNA, CDR2 YSLEER. The CDR3 runs 14 residues. J lost 5 bases, V lost 6 bases, and 9 bases had no gene match. The DNA of the CDR3 is TGCGCCAGCAGACGAGGGGGCGCGGATACTGAAGCTTTCTTT. Translating gives CASRRGGADTEAFF.

The chain links TRBV4-3 to TRBJ1-5; D not certain. This CDR3 has 16 amino acids. Germline V lookup: CDR1 LGHNA, CDR2 YSLEER. V lost 0 bases, J lost 1 base, and 10 bases lay in between. In DNA, the CDR3 is TGCGCCAGCAGCCAAGATAAGTGCTACAGCAATCAGCCCCAGCATTTT. This codes for CASSQDKCYSNQPQHF.

The chain joins TRBV19 to TRBJ2-3; TRBD2 might be the D (6 bases). Germline V gene lookup returns CDR1 LNHDA and CDR2 SQIVND (reference sequence). V lost 4 bases and J 0 bases, leaving 11 bases between the germline ends. The CDR3 is 15 residues long. The chain's CDR3 is CASSRGLLSTDTQYF. For the CDR3, the DNA is TGTGCCAGTAGTAGGGGACTTCTCAGCACAGATACGCAGTATTTT.

This chain uses TRBV19 with TRBJ2-1; TRBD2 agrees at 12 bases. In germline, CDR1 is LNHDA, CDR2 SQIVND (reference sequence). This CDR3 contains 14 residues. J lost 6 bases, V lost 6 bases, and 3 bases had no gene match. CDR3 bases: TGTGCCAGTAGGCTAGCGGGGGGGTTCAATGAGCAGTTCTTC. Its translation is CASRLAGGFNEQFF.

The chain recombines TRBV27 with TRBJ2-7; TRBD2 aligns across 11 bases. The CDR3 extends over 16 amino acids. Per germline, CDR1 MNHEY and CDR2 SMNVEV (reference sequence). V gave up 2 bases and J gave up 0 bases; unmatched junction bases: 3. In nucleotides, the CDR3 is TGTGCCAGCAGTTTACTAGCGGGGGGAAGCTCCTACGAGCAGTACTTC. Translated, it gives CASSLLAGGSSYEQYF.

The rearrangement links TRBV6-5 to TRBJ1-4; 10 bases fit TRBD1. The germline V gene encodes CDR1 MNHEY and CDR2 SVGAGI. This CDR3 comprises 15 residues. Germline trimming cut 2 bases from V and 6 bases from J; bases unmatched to any gene: 3. Here the CDR3 reads CASSYRDRGDEKLFF. In DNA form, the CDR3 reads TGTGCCAGCAGTTACCGGGACAGGGGTGATGAAAAACTGTTTTTT.

This clone was found a few times. This chain links TRBV7-9 with TRBJ1-6, with D unclear. Trimming cost V 5 bases and J 9 bases, with 11 bases left between them. This CDR3 is built from 13 residues. Germline V gene data show CDR1 as SEHNR and CDR2 as FQNEAQ (reference sequence). Here the CDR3 DNA reads TGTGCCAGCAGCCCCACCTCGAGTTCACCCCTCCACTTT. Protein sequence: CASSPTSSSPLHF.

The chain carries TRBV6-2 or TRBV6-3 and TRBJ2-5, with 11 bases that match TRBD2. V lost 5 bases and J lost 1; bases outside the gene matches: 3. Germline assignment: CDR1 MNHEY and CDR2 SVGEGT. This CDR3 comprises 15 residues. DNA of the CDR3: TGTGCCAGCAGTAGACTAGCGGGGCTCCAAGAGACCCAGTACTTC. Translating gives CASSRLAGLQETQYF.

This clone occurred once. The chain employs TRBV6-2 or TRBV6-3 and TRBJ2-7; 8 nucleotides align to TRBD2. This CDR3 region has 16 residues. V was clipped by 4 bases and J by 3 bases; unmatched bases: 11. Germline CDR1 and CDR2: MNHEY and SVGEGT. The CDR3 protein is CASSSPPGLAGYEQYF. DNA of the CDR3: TGTGCCAGCAGTTCACCCCCCGGGCTAGCGGGCTACGAGCAGTACTTC.

The V call is TRBV7-2, the J call TRBJ1-5; 7 nucleotides match TRBD1. Losses at the gene ends were 4 bases for V and 2 bases for J; bases not matched to a gene: 2. This CDR3 contains 14 residues. Germline V CDR1 and CDR2: SGHTA, FQGNSA. DNA of the CDR3: TGTGCCAGCAGCTCCGGGACAGGCAATCAGCCCCAGCATTTT. Amino acid sequence: CASSSGTGNQPQHF.

The V gene is TRBV14, the J gene TRBJ1-5; D is possibly TRBD1 (6 bases). The V end was cut by 4 bases, the J end by 10 bases, with 14 bases between. Germline loops: CDR1 SGHDN, CDR2 FVKESK. This CDR3 is 13 amino acids long. CDR3 sequence (DNA): TGTGCCAGCAGCCGGGGGCCCATGTTCCCCCAGCATTTT. Translation gives CASSRGPMFPQHF.

This sequence joins TRBV5-1 and TRBJ1-4; no firm D call. The CDR3 has 16 residues. Germline V gene sequence: CDR1 SGHRS, CDR2 YFSETQ. Trimming stripped 4 bases from V and 4 bases from J, with 17 bases between. CDR3 region: CASSLTRSSSNEKLFF. CDR3 coding DNA: TGCGCCAGCAGCCTGACGAGGAGTTCGAGTAATGAAAAACTGTTTTTT.

The rearrangement uses TRBV2 and TRBJ1-4, with TRBD1 as a possible D gene (5 bases). Per the germline V gene, CDR1 is SNHLY and CDR2 is FYNNEI. There are 15 residues in the CDR3. V was pared by 4 bases and J by 5 bases, with 14 bases between. CDR3 bases: TGTGCCAGCAGTGGGACGCTCAGGGAAAATGAAAAACTGTTTTTT. Translated: CASSGTLRENEKLFF.

This clone was recorded once. V usage is TRBV2 and J usage is TRBJ2-1; maybe TRBD2 (7 bases). Germline lookup yields CDR1 SNHLY and CDR2 FYNNEI. V was clipped by 0 bases and J by 7 bases, with 13 bases between them. The CDR3 is 15 residues long. DNA for the CDR3: TGTGCCAGCAGTGAAGCGGGGGGGCATGTGAATGAGCAGTTCTTC. This translates into CASSEAGGHVNEQFF.

This clone has a single count. The DNA of the CDR3 is TGTGCCAGCAGCTCCGCTAGGGGGTGGAATGAGCAGTTCTTC. This sequence encodes CASSSARGWNEQFF. The chain has TRBV11-2 and TRBJ2-1; D is perhaps TRBD1 (6 bases). Trimming removed 4 bases from V and 7 bases from J, with 14 bases in between. CDR1 is SGHAT, CDR2 FQNNGV, per germline. This CDR3 comprises 14 residues.

This chain links TRBV4-1 with TRBJ2-7; TRBD2 agrees at 10 bases. Looked up from germline, CDR1 is MGHRA and CDR2 is YSYEKL. This CDR3 is built from 14 residues. The V and J ends lost 4 bases and 4 bases, in that order; junction bases with no gene match: 4. The CDR3, as DNA: TGCGCCAGCAGCCTAGCGGGGGGTGGGTACGAGCAGTACTTC. Its translation: CASSLAGGGYEQYF.

The DNA of the CDR3 is TGTGCCAGTAGTGGAGCTCGGACTAGCAGAGGAGCAGATACGCAGTATTTT. It codes for CASSGARTSRGADTQYF. J is TRBJ2-3 and V is TRBV19, with 8 bases that match TRBD2. This CDR3 is built from 17 residues. Germline trimming cut 5 bases from V and 4 bases from J; bases unmatched to any gene: 14. Germline CDR1 LNHDA, CDR2 SQIVND (reference sequence).